This entry features one T cell receptor (beta chain) sequence. The sample belongs to a study of blood T cell repertoires in COVID-19. Authors' processing steps: Reference gene primer amplification yielded estimated nucleated cell counts. Repertoires were generated with immunoSEQ multiplex PCR, while TCRdb's copy carries only in-frame clones and drops some. That table supplies the V and J calls and clone size; D and trimming were determined from the DNA. The sample contains 55,000 to 75,000 clones, 80% to 85% of which appear only once. Germline assignment: CDR1 SGHRS and CDR2 YFSETQ. This CDR3 is built from 13 residues. The V gene lost 5 bases and the J gene lost 5 bases, with 13 bases spanning the gap. Followed longitudinally, the Seattle patients had been enrolled during active infection.

This chain joins TRBV5-1 and TRBJ1-1; D unresolved. Sequenced: peripheral blood. This sequence originates from an elderly man with COVID-19, enrolled during active disease. The CDR3: CASSLGFGTEAFF. CDR3 coding DNA: TGCGCCAGCAGTCTGGGCTTCGGTACTGAAGCTTTCTTT.